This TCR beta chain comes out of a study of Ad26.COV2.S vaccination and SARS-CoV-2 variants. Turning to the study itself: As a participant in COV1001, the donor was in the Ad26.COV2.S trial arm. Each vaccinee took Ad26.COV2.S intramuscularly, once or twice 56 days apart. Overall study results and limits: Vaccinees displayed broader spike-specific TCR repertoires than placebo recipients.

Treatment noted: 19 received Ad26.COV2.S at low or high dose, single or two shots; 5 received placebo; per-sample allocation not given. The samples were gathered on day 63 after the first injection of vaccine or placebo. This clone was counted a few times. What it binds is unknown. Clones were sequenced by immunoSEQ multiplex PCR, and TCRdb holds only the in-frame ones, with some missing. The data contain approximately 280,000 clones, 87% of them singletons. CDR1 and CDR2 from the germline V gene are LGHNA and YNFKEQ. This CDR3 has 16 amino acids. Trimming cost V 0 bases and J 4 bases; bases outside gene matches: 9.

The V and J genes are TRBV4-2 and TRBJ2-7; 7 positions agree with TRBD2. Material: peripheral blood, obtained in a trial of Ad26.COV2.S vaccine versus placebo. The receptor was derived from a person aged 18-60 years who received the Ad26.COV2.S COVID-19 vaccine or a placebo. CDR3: CASSQDVGLPGYEQYF. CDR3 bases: TGTGCCAGCAGCCAAGATGTGGGACTACCAGGGTACGAGCAGTACTTC.